Listed below are T cell receptor beta chains from one sample, sequenced in a study of human T cells and chemical hapten exposure. MiXCR, applied by TCRdb to the RACE reads, yields one record per CDR3 protein. The table lists hundreds of thousands of distinct CDR3 sequences, about 6.3% of them singletons. Sequenced material: whole blood, taken in connection with sensitization to the hapten diphenylcyclopropenone (DPC). The receptors were sampled from a woman between 18 and 29 years old with alopecia areata. Some clones in this sample may be carry-over from other donors' samples. The CDR3 runs from the conserved cysteine through the conserved F or W. A D gene is named only where the DNA matches it firmly. Some rows have no size entry. The others give once, few or many, or a class for an expanded clone.

CDR3 | DNA | size | D | J | V
CSVGTGQTAGANVLTF | TGCAGCGTTGGGACAGGGCAGACGGCTGGGGCCAACGTCCTGACTTTC | few | TRBD1 | TRBJ2-6 | TRBV29-1
CASSSLSRGYYTEAFF | TGTGCCAGCAGCTCGTTATCGAGGGGATATTACACTGAAGCTTTCTTT | few | . | TRBJ1-1 | TRBV7-9
CASSPTNTNQPQHF | TGTGCCAGCAGCCCCACAAACACGAATCAGCCCCAGCATTTT | many | . | TRBJ1-5 | TRBV7-2
CASSLVVSGEQETQYF | TGTGCCAGCAGCTTAGTGGTGAGCGGGGAGCAAGAGACCCAGTACTTC | . | TRBD2 | TRBJ2-5 | TRBV7-2
CATSRGGQGTEAFF | TGTGCCACCAGCAGAGGGGGACAGGGGACTGAAGCTTTCTTT | many | TRBD1 | TRBJ1-1 | TRBV15
CASGLETSGEQQFF | TGTGCTAGTGGTTTGGAGACTAGCGGGGAGCAGCAGTTCTTC | . | TRBD2 | TRBJ2-1 | TRBV12-5
CASSLGTAYNEQFF | TGTGCCAGCAGCTTAGGTACAGCCTACAATGAGCAGTTCTTC | many | . | TRBJ2-1 | TRBV11-2
CASSQVGSRGGNYGYTF | TGCGCCAGCAGCCAAGTTGGGTCTAGGGGAGGAAACTATGGCTACACCTTC | many | . | TRBJ1-2 | TRBV4-1
CSVARAETQYF | TGCAGCGTTGCTAGAGCTGAGACCCAGTACTTC | few | . | TRBJ2-5 | TRBV29-1
CSARDGAASSYNSPLHF | TGCAGTGCTAGAGATGGGGCGGCGAGCTCCTATAATTCACCCCTCCACTTT | many | . | TRBJ1-6 | TRBV20-1
CASSYSKTGSETQYF | TGTGCCAGCAGTTACTCGAAGACGGGGTCAGAGACCCAGTACTTC | many | . | TRBJ2-5 | TRBV6-2/TRBV6-3
CASSPGSEAFF | TGTGCCAGCAGCCCAGGGTCGGAAGCTTTCTTT | many | . | TRBJ1-1 | TRBV7-9
CASSLQGGEKLFF | TGTGCCAGCAGTTTACAGGGCGGAGAAAAACTGTTTTTT | many | . | TRBJ1-4 | TRBV12-3/TRBV12-4
CAISGGTSGPSTDTQYF | TGTGCCATCAGTGGCGGGACTAGCGGGCCTAGCACAGATACGCAGTATTTT | . | TRBD2 | TRBJ2-3 | TRBV10-3
CASRPGDHLVAYEQYF | TGTGCCAGCAGGCCTGGGGACCATCTGGTGGCCTACGAGCAGTACTTC | few | . | TRBJ2-7 | TRBV28
CASSLSGTWEAFF | TGTGCCAGCAGTTTATCCGGAACATGGGAAGCTTTCTTT | few | . | TRBJ1-1 | TRBV12-3/TRBV12-4
CASSYGGDGPPQHF | TGTGCCAGCAGTTACGGGGGTGATGGGCCGCCCCAGCATTTT | few | . | TRBJ1-5 | TRBV6-6
CSARAWDRGADYGYTF | TGCAGTGCTAGAGCGTGGGACAGGGGAGCGGACTATGGCTACACCTTC | many | TRBD1 | TRBJ1-2 | TRBV20-1
CASSGTDFTDTQYF | TGTGCCAGCAGCGGGACAGATTTCACAGATACGCAGTATTTT | many | TRBD1 | TRBJ2-3 | TRBV6-5
CASSLDRRQRLRNQPQHF | TGTGCCAGCAGCTTAGATCGACGACAGCGTCTTCGCAATCAGCCCCAGCATTTT | many | . | TRBJ1-5 | TRBV11-3
CASSLYEGPQHF | TGTGCCAGCAGCCTATACGAAGGGCCCCAGCATTTT | few | . | TRBJ1-5 | TRBV7-9
CASSLVPPSGGARETQYF | TGTGCCAGCAGCTTAGTCCCTCCCAGCGGGGGGGCGCGGGAGACCCAGTACTTC | few | TRBD2 | TRBJ2-5 | TRBV7-2
CASSLRGGSHNEQFF | TGTGCCAGCAGCTTGAGGGGGGGCAGCCACAATGAGCAGTTCTTC | . | . | TRBJ2-1 | TRBV7-8
CASSRQGADGYTF | TGTGCCAGCAGCAGACAGGGGGCGGATGGCTACACCTTC | . | TRBD1 | TRBJ1-2 | TRBV6-6
CASRSPVVDTQYF | TGTGCCAGCCGGTCCCCAGTGGTAGATACGCAGTATTTT | few | . | TRBJ2-3 | TRBV7-2
CSVEEWSGDGNTIYF | TGCAGCGTTGAAGAGTGGTCAGGGGACGGAAACACCATATATTTT | many | . | TRBJ1-3 | TRBV29-1
CASSQGSGTEAFF | TGCGCCAGCAGCCAGGGATCGGGCACTGAAGCTTTCTTT | many | . | TRBJ1-1 | TRBV4-1